This passage covers 13 T cell receptor beta chains from one sample sequenced in a study of early T cells in non-severe SARS-CoV-2 infection. TCRdb re-analysed the 5' RACE reads in MiXCR, keeping a single row per CDR3 protein. Here the sample spans around 29,000 distinct CDR3 sequences, 5% to 6% being singletons. Specimen: whole blood. All receptors come from an adult who was a healthcare worker with PCR-confirmed SARS-CoV-2 infection or an uninfected control (not recorded which).

This clonotype was detected ten times or more. The chain links TRBV12-3 or TRBV12-4 to TRBJ1-2; D is perhaps TRBD1 (6 bases). V lost 3 bases and J 1 base, leaving 12 bases between the germline ends. This CDR3 spans 15 amino acids. CDR3 sequence reads: CASSFRRQDNYGYTF. For the CDR3, the DNA is TGTGCCAGCAGTTTTCGCCGACAGGATAACTATGGCTACACCTTC.

This clonotype was counted many times. The chain carries TRBV6-1 and TRBJ1-1, with no clear D. The CDR3 sequence is 11 residues long. The V end was cut by 2 bases, the J end by 7 bases, with 5 bases between. Germline V gives CDR1 MNHNS, CDR2 SASEGT. CDR3 nucleotide sequence: TGTGCCAGCAGTGAAAGGAGTGAAGCTTTCTTT. Translation gives CASSERSEAFF.

In its sample, this clonotype was seen many times. The chain employs TRBV10-2 and TRBJ2-1, with D unresolved. This CDR3 is built from 14 residues. Per germline, CDR1 WSHSY and CDR2 SAAADI. V was pared by 2 bases and J by 4 bases, with 9 bases between. CDR3 loop: CASSEGNPYNEQFF. In DNA, the CDR3 is TGCGCCAGCAGTGAGGGGAACCCTTACAATGAGCAGTTCTTC.

This clonotype was recorded many times. V usage is TRBV5-1 and J usage is TRBJ2-6; D unclear. The length of the CDR3 is 15 residues. Per germline, CDR1 SGHRS and CDR2 YFSETQ. V was trimmed by 6 bases and J by 0 bases, leaving 10 bases between them. CDR3 region: CASTLSLSGANVLTF. In DNA, the CDR3 is TGCGCCAGCACTTTAAGCCTCTCTGGGGCCAACGTCCTGACTTTC.

Ten or more counts support this clonotype. The chain recombines TRBV7-2 with TRBJ2-1; no definite D call. Trimming shortened V by 5 bases and J by 7 bases, and 15 bases separated the two germline ends. Germline CDR1 is SGHTA and CDR2 is FQGNSA. The CDR3 loop spans 14 amino acids. The CDR3 nucleotides are TGTGCCAGCAGCCCAGACCGCCCCGGGAATGAGCAGTTCTTC. It specifies CASSPDRPGNEQFF.

This clonotype is large within its sample. This rearrangement joins TRBV28 to TRBJ1-5; 9 nucleotides agree with TRBD1. Losses at the gene ends were 3 bases for V and 6 bases for J; bases not matched to a gene: 9. Germline V lookup: CDR1 MDHEN, CDR2 SYDVKM. This CDR3 has 16 residues. CDR3 bases: TGTGCCAGCAGTTTCGCTACAGGGGGCGGTGGTCAGCCCCAGCATTTT. Protein: CASSFATGGGGQPQHF.

Ten or more counts support this clonotype. The chain has TRBV28 and TRBJ2-3, with D unresolved. This CDR3 is built from 17 residues. Germline values: CDR1 MDHEN, CDR2 SYDVKM. Trimming pared 4 bases from V and 4 bases from J, leaving 21 bases between. CDR3 DNA: TGTGCCAGCAGTTCCGACCCATATACGTTAGAGGCAGATACGCAGTATTTT. Its translation is CASSSDPYTLEADTQYF.

This clonotype was detected ten times or more. V gene TRBV7-2 combines with J gene TRBJ2-1; unclear D gene. V was cut by 1 base and J by 5 bases, with 12 bases left in between. The germline CDR1 and CDR2 sequences are SGHTA and FQGNSA. This CDR3 has 15 amino acids. In nucleotides, the CDR3 is TGTGCCAGCAGCTTAGGGTCAGCCGTCCACAATGAGCAGTTCTTC. Its protein product is CASSLGSAVHNEQFF.

This clonotype has at least ten counts. The CDR3 bases are TGTGCCAGCAGCAGTCCGGGACTAGCGGGAGGGCCTAGGAGCACAGATACGCAGTATTTT. Its protein is CASSSPGLAGGPRSTDTQYF. The genes are TRBV7-6 and TRBJ2-3; 16 bases map to TRBD2. Germline CDR1 reads SGHVS; CDR2 reads FNYEAQ. V trimming: 5 bases; J trimming: 0 bases; junction bases outside the gene matches: 11. The CDR3 has 20 amino acids.

This clonotype was picked up many times. This chain uses TRBV7-9 with TRBJ2-1, with no clear D. Germline V lookup: CDR1 SEHNR, CDR2 FQNEAQ (reference sequence). The V end was cut by 4 bases, the J end by 6 bases, with 10 bases between. The CDR3 has 13 amino acids. The CDR3 nucleotides are TGTGCCAGCAGCTCGAGTATAGCCAATGAGCAGTTCTTC. Translated, it gives CASSSSIANEQFF.

This clonotype is medium-sized. V is TRBV12-3 or TRBV12-4 and J is TRBJ2-1; possibly TRBD1 or TRBD2 for D (5 bases each). V dropped 3 bases and J dropped 2 bases, with 11 bases sitting between them. CDR3 length: 15 amino acids. Here the CDR3 reads CASSFSTGPYNEQFF. As DNA, the CDR3 is TGTGCCAGCAGTTTCTCGACGGGGCCCTACAATGAGCAGTTCTTC.

CDR3: CASSQLTGDTEAFF. The CDR3 nucleotides read TGTGCCAGCAGCCAATTGACAGGGGACACTGAAGCTTTCTTT. V usage is TRBV14 and J usage is TRBJ1-1, with 8 bases fitting TRBD1. The CDR3 loop spans 14 amino acids. The junction had 2 bases not matched to a gene; V was cut back by 2 bases and J by 3 bases. Germline CDR1 reads SGHDN; CDR2 reads FVKESK.

This clonotype has just a few counts. The V call is TRBV2, the J call TRBJ1-1, with D perhaps TRBD1 (5 bases). Trimming removed 7 bases from V and 4 bases from J, with 16 bases in between. The CDR3 runs 14 residues. Looked up from germline, CDR1 is SNHLY and CDR2 is FYNNEI. The CDR3 protein is CASTSNTGSTEAFF. The DNA for the CDR3 is TGTGCCAGCACCTCGAATACAGGTTCCACTGAAGCTTTCTTT.